Shown below are 4 T cell receptor beta chains from a single sample sequenced in a study of T cell repertoires in cytomegalovirus infection. In TCRdb, the reads were re-called with MiXCR into one record per CDR3 protein. Of 150,000 to 200,000 distinct CDR3 sequences listed, 13% to 15% were seen once; the top ten hold 25% to 30%. Sequencing was performed on PBMCs. Source of these receptors: a human donor in good health (CMV status not recorded). Some clones in this sample may be carry-over from other donors' samples.

The chain links TRBV9 to TRBJ2-7, with D unclear. The CDR3 covers 14 residues. Trimming took off 4 bases at V and 0 bases at J, with 11 bases between the two ends. Germline CDR1 and CDR2: SGDLS and YYNGEE. The CDR3 DNA is TGTGCCAGCAGCCCAGCATCGAGCTCCTACGAGCAGTACTTC. Amino acids: CASSPASSSYEQYF.

The sample holds many counts of this clonotype. The chain uses TRBV5-1 and TRBJ2-7; 7 nucleotides match TRBD1. V shed 3 bases, J shed 3 bases, and the junction held 3 bases outside the gene matches. The CDR3 contains 13 residues. The germline V gene has CDR1 SGHRS and CDR2 YFSETQ. This chain's CDR3 is CASSWNRGYEQYF. Written as DNA, the CDR3 is TGCGCCAGCAGCTGGAACAGGGGCTACGAGCAGTACTTC.

The chain carries TRBV29-1 and TRBJ2-1; tentative D call: TRBD2 (6 bases). V lost 0 bases and J lost 8, with 20 bases in between. CDR1 is SQVTM, CDR2 ANQGSEA, per germline. The CDR3 runs to 16 residues. CDR3 amino acids: CSVEDPTRTTDDEQFF. The CDR3 nucleotides read TGCAGCGTTGAAGATCCGACCCGGACTACCGACGATGAGCAGTTCTTC.

The V gene is TRBV11-2, the J gene TRBJ1-3, with no clear D. V lost 1 base and J lost 4, with 11 bases in between. The CDR3 runs to 15 residues. Germline CDR1 is SGHAT and CDR2 is FQNNGV. CDR3 sequence reads: CASSLARTEGNTIYF. CDR3 nucleotides: TGTGCCAGCAGCTTAGCCCGGACGGAGGGAAACACCATATATTTT. The full variable domain, its missing parts supplied by reference TRBV11-2 and TRBJ1-3, is EAGVAQSPRYKIIEKRQSVAFWCNPISGHATLYWYQQILGQGPKLLIQFQNNGVVDDSQLPKDRFSAERLKGVDSTLKIQPAKLEDSAVYLCASSLARTEGNTIYFGEGSWLTVV.